The rows below give T cell receptor beta chains drawn from one sample of a study of CD8 T cells in ankylosing spondylitis. A single record per CDR3 protein comes from TCRdb applying MiXCR to the 5' RACE reads. The sample holds 200,000 to 250,000 distinct CDR3 sequences; less than 9.5% are singletons and the top ten take about 5%. Sequenced material: blood, either unsorted or a sorted T cell fraction (not recorded which). The receptors here all came from a female donor with ankylosing spondylitis or in good health (not recorded which). The CDR3 runs from the conserved cysteine through the conserved F or W. D genes are given only for firm matches. For some rows the clone size is stated as once, few or many, or as a class when expanded; others skip it.

d_gene | abundance | j_gene | v_gene | CDR3aa | CDR3nt
TRBD2 | many | TRBJ2-1 | TRBV6-5 | CASSYSGRAVGEKNEQFF | TGTGCCAGCAGTTACTCCGGGAGGGCCGTGGGTGAGAAGAATGAGCAGTTCTTC
- | many | TRBJ2-1 | TRBV24-1 | CATSDWRGNEQFF | TGTGCCACCAGTGATTGGAGAGGAAATGAGCAGTTCTTC
- | many | TRBJ2-2 | TRBV6-2/TRBV6-3 | CASSGPDYKPSRGTGELFF | TGTGCCAGCAGTGGTCCGGACTATAAACCCTCTCGCGGCACCGGGGAGCTGTTTTTT
- | many | TRBJ2-6 | TRBV7-9 | CASSWTDSGANVLTF | TGTGCCAGCAGCTGGACCGACTCTGGGGCCAACGTCCTGACTTTC
- | - | TRBJ2-3 | TRBV7-2 | CASSLRGPGTDTQYF | TGTGCCAGCAGCTTACGGGGGCCTGGCACAGATACGCAGTATTTT
- | - | TRBJ2-1 | TRBV7-2 | CASSLAVSYNEQFF | TGTGCCAGCAGCTTAGCGGTGTCCTACAATGAGCAGTTCTTC
- | many | TRBJ2-5 | TRBV18 | CASSPPATETQYF | TGTGCCAGCTCACCACCGGCGACAGAGACCCAGTACTTC
- | many | TRBJ2-5 | TRBV29-1 | CSVEVVSRETQYF | TGCAGCGTTGAAGTGGTTAGTCGCGAGACCCAGTACTTC
- | many | TRBJ1-5 | TRBV12-3/TRBV12-4 | CASSSGTLMGPQHF | TGTGCCAGCAGTTCGGGTACCCTAATGGGGCCCCAGCATTTT
- | many | TRBJ1-5 | TRBV6-2/TRBV6-3 | CASSPTGSRNQPQHF | TGTGCCAGCAGCCCTACAGGGTCGAGGAATCAGCCCCAGCATTTT
TRBD1 | many | TRBJ1-5 | TRBV12-3/TRBV12-4 | CASSSDRNQPQHF | TGTGCCAGCAGTTCGGACAGGAATCAGCCCCAGCATTTT
- | many | TRBJ2-5 | TRBV12-3/TRBV12-4 | CASSLGGRGETQYF | TGTGCCAGCAGTTTGGGTGGGAGAGGAGAGACCCAGTACTTC
- | many | TRBJ2-1 | TRBV29-1 | CSVIGGREPNEQFF | TGCAGCGTTATCGGCGGCAGGGAACCAAATGAGCAGTTCTTC
- | many | TRBJ2-1 | TRBV20-1 | CSAGTNNEQFF | TGCAGTGCCGGGACCAACAATGAGCAGTTCTTC
- | few | TRBJ2-2 | TRBV11-2 | CASSPRRDTGELFF | TGTGCCAGCAGCCCCCGGAGGGACACCGGGGAGCTGTTTTTT
- | - | TRBJ2-3 | TRBV5-1 | CASRDGPHARDTQYF | TGTGCCAGCAGGGACGGACCTCATGCAAGGGATACGCAGTATTTT
- | many | TRBJ2-7 | TRBV20-1 | CSASDRTYEQYF | TGCAGTGCTAGTGACAGGACCTACGAGCAGTACTTC
- | many | TRBJ2-1 | TRBV7-8 | CASSPGGDVNEQFF | TGTGCCAGCAGCCCAGGGGGGGACGTCAATGAGCAGTTCTTC
- | many | TRBJ1-6 | TRBV20-1 | CSAWGGQYYSPLHF | TGCAGTGCCTGGGGTGGACAGTATTATTCACCCCTCCACTTT
- | many | TRBJ1-4 | TRBV6-5 | CASSYSRTLMKRLFF | TGTGCCAGCAGTTACTCGAGAACACTAATGAAAAGGCTGTTTTTT
- | many | TRBJ2-7 | TRBV28 | CASRISSYEQYF | TGTGCCAGCAGGATTAGCTCCTACGAGCAGTACTTC
- | - | TRBJ2-7 | TRBV7-8 | CASSFSLEKSYEQYF | TGTGCCAGCAGCTTTTCCCTGGAGAAGTCCTACGAGCAGTACTTC
TRBD2 | many | TRBJ2-1 | TRBV9 | CASSDPGGGDEQFF | TGTGCCAGCAGTGACCCCGGGGGAGGGGATGAGCAGTTCTTC
- | many | TRBJ1-1 | TRBV11-3 | CASSPGLGTTEAFF | TGTGCCAGCAGCCCCGGACTAGGGACAACTGAAGCTTTCTTT
TRBD2 | many | TRBJ2-7 | TRBV20-1 | CSAGLAGALEQYF | TGCAGTGCCGGACTAGCGGGAGCACTCGAGCAGTACTTC
TRBD2 | many | TRBJ2-7 | TRBV5-1 | CASSLQGLAGEQYF | TGCGCCAGCAGCTTGCAGGGACTAGCGGGCGAGCAGTACTTC
- | many | TRBJ1-2 | TRBV27 | CASSFGGYTF | TGTGCCAGCAGTTTTGGGGGCTACACCTTC